This T cell receptor (beta chain) appears in the sequencing data of a study of OX40 agonist ivuxolimab in advanced cancers. Study findings and constraints: Circulating CD4+ and CD8+ T cells showed clonal expansion by week 6 at 0.1 to 3.0 mg/kg.

Note on this clone: Its antigen is still unknown.

Researchers took blood at baseline, on cycle 4 day 1, and on cycle 7 day 1. Germline CDR1 and CDR2: SGHDN and FVKESK. V lost 1 base to trimming and J lost 3 bases, with 9 bases between them. The CDR3 consists of 14 residues. TCRdb keeps only in-frame clones here, not all; method: immunoSEQ multiplex PCR. The top ten hold 16% of the sample, which has roughly 13,000 clones, approximately 80% seen once. The rearrangement uses TRBV14 and TRBJ2-5; D ambiguous. This specimen was CD4+ or CD8+ T cells sorted from blood, taken in a trial of the OX40 agonist ivuxolimab. The sequence came from an adult with an advanced solid tumor such as melanoma, head and neck, liver or kidney cancer. Here the CDR3 DNA reads TGTGCCAGCAGCCAAGTCAATCAAGAAGAGACCCAGTACTTC. The encoded protein is CASSQVNQEETQYF.